The present T cell receptor (beta chain) was sequenced within a study of blood T cell repertoires in COVID-19. Study in general: Two negative PCRs, clearance, or symptom resolution had been documented for recovered Cohort 3 donors. Nucleic acid was either cDNA or gDNA, and it came from T cells, B-cell-depleted T cells, or PBMCs. Material from acute and convalescent COVID-19 was sourced from the United States, Italy and Spain.

This table comes from immunoSEQ multiplex PCR, and its TCRdb copy is limited to in-frame clones, with some not included. In the table there are some 220,000 clones, 70% to 90% of which are singletons. In terms of age and location, participants ranged from roughly 18 to 100 years and lived in about two dozen US areas. The CDR3 is made up of 18 amino acids. Germline trimming cut 0 bases from V and 4 bases from J; bases unmatched to any gene: 10. Germline CDR1 is SGHDT and CDR2 is YYEEEE. Sequencing input: PBMCs or T cells enriched from blood (not recorded which). The TCR was taken from a woman between 45 and 60 years old in a cohort exposed to, infected with or recovered from COVID-19 (not recorded which). The genes are TRBV5-6 and TRBJ2-7; 13 positions match TRBD2. Here the CDR3 DNA reads TGTGCCAGCAGCTTGGAACTAGCGGGGGGGAATTTTCTGTACGAGCAGTACTTC. It is translated as CASSLELAGGNFLYEQYF. The full variable domain, its missing parts supplied by reference TRBV5-6 and TRBJ2-7, is DAGVTQSPTHLIKTRGQQVTLRCSPKSGHDTVSWYQQALGQGPQFIFQYYEEEERQRGNFPDRFSGHQFPNYSSELNVNALLLGDSALYLCASSLELAGGNFLYEQYFGPGTRLTVT.